This T cell receptor (beta chain) was sequenced during a study of T cells in Graves' hyperthyroidism and ophthalmopathy. With regard to this clonotype: Its antigen is unidentified.

The study's findings and limits: Prediction of ophthalmopathy progression came a median around 6 months pre-onset.

The TCR beta CDR3 regions underwent amplification using RNA transcripts as the source. Initially, a first-round RT-PCR of the TCR CDR3 employed the HTBI primer set. Each CDR3 protein is one row after TCRdb ran MiXCR on the multiplex PCR reads. The sample contains hundreds of thousands of distinct CDR3 sequences, 11% to 15% of which appear only once. Trimming stripped 2 bases from V and 2 bases from J, with 13 bases between. Per the germline V gene, CDR1 is MGHRA and CDR2 is YSYEKL. This CDR3 has 15 amino acids. The source material was blood. The chain employs TRBV4-1 and TRBJ2-7, with a weak D call TRBD2 (6 bases). The origin of this receptor is a young woman with Graves' hyperthyroidism. The CDR3 bases are TGCGCCAGCAGCCAATCCTCTAGCGCACCCTACGAGCAGTACTTC. Residues: CASSQSSSAPYEQYF.